A single T cell receptor beta chain is shown here with its context. This sample is part of a study of blood T cell repertoires in COVID-19. Germline V gene lookup returns CDR1 MNHEY and CDR2 SVGEGT. V shed 5 bases and J 2 bases; nucleotides not matched to a gene: 7. The length of the CDR3 is 15 residues. Profiling relied on immunoSEQ multiplex PCR, and the TCRdb table lists in-frame clones only, not all of them. The profile covers about 97,000 clones, with 85% to 90% appearing a single time and 3% taken by the ten largest. The source material was peripheral blood. The origin of this receptor is a man aged 50 to 59 with active or convalescent COVID-19. This rearrangement joins TRBV6-2 or TRBV6-3 to TRBJ2-5; TRBD2 aligns across 8 bases. The DNA of the CDR3 is TGTGCCAGCAGTCCGGGGCGCGGGAGGCAAGAGACCCAGTACTTC. The encoded protein is CASSPGRGRQETQYF.